The present entry profiles one T cell receptor (beta chain) with its context. The antigen remains undetermined. Assay used: immunoSEQ multiplex PCR; TCRdb lists only in-frame clones, some missing. This sample has approximately 300,000 clones, with around 83% found just once. The sample belongs to a study of Ad26.COV2.S vaccination and SARS-CoV-2 variants. CDR1 is MDHEN, CDR2 SYDVKM, per germline. The CDR3 spans 15 residues. V lost 6 bases to trimming and J lost 2 bases; unmatched junction nucleotides: 7. The treatment denotes: roughly 19 received Ad26.COV2.S at low or high dose, single or two shots; several received placebo; per-sample allocation not given. Sample collection was performed on day 63 after the first vaccine or placebo injection. Whole-study findings and limits: Quantification of TCR breadth and depth may have yielded underestimates of total T cell responses.

Sequenced material: peripheral blood, taken in a trial of Ad26.COV2.S vaccine versus placebo. This chain connects TRBV28 to TRBJ1-5, with 7 bases matching TRBD1. This TCR was recovered from a person aged 18-65 years who received the Ad26.COV2.S COVID-19 vaccine or a placebo. CDR3 bases: TGTGCCAGCAGACGGAGCAGGGGGGGCAATCAGCCCCAGCATTTT. Its protein is CASRRSRGGNQPQHF.